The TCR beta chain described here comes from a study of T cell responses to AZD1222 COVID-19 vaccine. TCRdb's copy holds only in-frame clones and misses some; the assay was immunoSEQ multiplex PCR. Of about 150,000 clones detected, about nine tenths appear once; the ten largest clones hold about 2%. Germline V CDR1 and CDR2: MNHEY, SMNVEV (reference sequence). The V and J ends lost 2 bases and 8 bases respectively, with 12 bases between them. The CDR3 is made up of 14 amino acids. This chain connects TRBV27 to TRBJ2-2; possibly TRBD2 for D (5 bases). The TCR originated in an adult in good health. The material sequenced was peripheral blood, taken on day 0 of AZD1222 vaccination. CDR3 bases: TGTGCCAGCAGTTTAATCAATAGGAGGGGGGAGCTGTTTTTT. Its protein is CASSLINRRGELFF.